This is a list of T cell receptor beta chains from one sample in a study of shared clonotypes between healthy human individuals. The repertoire was sequenced with immunoSEQ multiplex PCR; TCRdb's copy has only in-frame clones and lacks some. The sample consists of some 1,100,000 clones, about 84% of them appearing once. The sequenced sample was memory CD4+ T cells from PBMCs. These receptor sequences come from a man aged 18 to 29 in good health. Some clones in this sample may be carry-over from other donors' samples. CDR3s include the opening cysteine and the closing phenylalanine or tryptophan. Each record gives: V gene, D gene, clone size, J gene, CDR3 protein, CDR3 DNA. D genes are given only for firm matches. Clone size is not always given. Where it is, it says once, few, many or a class for expanded clones.

v_call: TRBV2
d_call: -
clone_size: -
j_call: TRBJ1-1
cdr3_aa: CASRRQYEAFF
cdr3_nt: TGTGCCAGCAGGCGTCAATATGAAGCTTTCTTT

v_call: TRBV7-9
d_call: -
clone_size: -
j_call: TRBJ2-6
cdr3_aa: CASSPLGAGANVLTF
cdr3_nt: TGTGCCAGCAGCCCGTTGGGGGCTGGGGCCAACGTCCTGACTTTC

v_call: TRBV1
d_call: -
clone_size: -
j_call: TRBJ2-6
cdr3_aa: CTSRFYGLSRANVLTF
cdr3_nt: TGCACCAGCAGATTTTATGGTTTAAGTCGGGCCAACGTCCTGACTTTC

v_call: TRBV4-2
d_call: -
clone_size: -
j_call: TRBJ1-1
cdr3_aa: CASSQGGQGTEAFF
cdr3_nt: TGTGCCAGCAGCCAAGGGGGGCAGGGCACTGAAGCTTTCTTT

v_call: TRBV6-1
d_call: TRBD1
clone_size: -
j_call: TRBJ1-1
cdr3_aa: CASSQGAVGNTEAFF
cdr3_nt: TGTGCCAGCAGCCAGGGGGCAGTAGGGAACACTGAAGCTTTCTTT

v_call: TRBV5-1
d_call: -
clone_size: -
j_call: TRBJ2-7
cdr3_aa: CASSLGGGSGYEQYF
cdr3_nt: TGCGCCAGCAGCTTGGGAGGGGGTAGTGGCTACGAGCAGTACTTC

v_call: TRBV11-2
d_call: TRBD1
clone_size: -
j_call: TRBJ1-5
cdr3_aa: CASSLGTGVSQPQHF
cdr3_nt: TGTGCCAGCAGCTTAGGGACAGGGGTGAGCCAGCCCCAGCATTTT

v_call: TRBV11-1
d_call: TRBD2
clone_size: -
j_call: TRBJ2-5
cdr3_aa: CASSPGTSGVYQETQYF
cdr3_nt: TGTGCCAGCAGCCCCGGGACTAGCGGGGTTTACCAAGAGACCCAGTACTTC

v_call: TRBV5-6
d_call: TRBD1
clone_size: -
j_call: TRBJ2-5
cdr3_aa: CASSLAVDRGLRETQYF
cdr3_nt: TGTGCCAGCAGCTTGGCTGTGGACAGGGGGCTGAGGGAGACCCAGTACTTC

v_call: TRBV11-2
d_call: -
clone_size: many
j_call: TRBJ2-2
cdr3_aa: CASFSLGAGELFF
cdr3_nt: TGTGCCAGCTTCTCCTTGGGTGCCGGGGAGCTGTTTTTT

v_call: TRBV5-4
d_call: -
clone_size: -
j_call: TRBJ2-1
cdr3_aa: CASSLDGYPLPNEQFF
cdr3_nt: TGTGCCAGCAGCTTGGATGGCTACCCTTTACCCAATGAGCAGTTCTTC

v_call: TRBV7-2
d_call: -
clone_size: -
j_call: TRBJ1-5
cdr3_aa: CASSLAIQPQHF
cdr3_nt: TGTGCCAGCAGCTTAGCTATTCAGCCCCAGCATTTT

v_call: TRBV2
d_call: -
clone_size: -
j_call: TRBJ1-1
cdr3_aa: CASSEKRSKAFF
cdr3_nt: TGTGCCAGCAGTGAAAAGCGATCGAAAGCTTTCTTT

v_call: TRBV2
d_call: TRBD2
clone_size: -
j_call: TRBJ2-1
cdr3_aa: CATQREGDNEQFF
cdr3_nt: TGTGCCACCCAGCGGGAGGGAGACAATGAGCAGTTCTTC

v_call: TRBV5-1
d_call: TRBD2
clone_size: -
j_call: TRBJ2-1
cdr3_aa: CASSLPIAGGYYNEQFF
cdr3_nt: TGCGCCAGCAGCCTCCCGATAGCGGGAGGGTACTACAATGAGCAGTTCTTC

v_call: TRBV9
d_call: -
clone_size: once
j_call: TRBJ1-2
cdr3_aa: CASSPRDGNYGYTF
cdr3_nt: TGTGCCAGCAGCCCTCGGGACGGGAACTATGGCTACACCTTC

v_call: TRBV7-9
d_call: -
clone_size: -
j_call: TRBJ2-7
cdr3_aa: CASSFRSPTGSPSYEQYF
cdr3_nt: TGTGCCAGCAGCTTTCGATCCCCCACAGGGTCCCCCTCCTACGAGCAGTACTTC

v_call: TRBV10-3
d_call: -
clone_size: -
j_call: TRBJ1-1
cdr3_aa: CAISESGGDHTEAFF
cdr3_nt: TGTGCCATCAGTGAGAGCGGAGGGGATCACACTGAAGCTTTCTTT

v_call: TRBV11-2
d_call: TRBD2
clone_size: -
j_call: TRBJ2-1
cdr3_aa: CASSRFSGAPQQEYNEQFF
cdr3_nt: TGTGCCAGCAGCCGTTTTAGCGGGGCCCCACAACAAGAATACAATGAGCAGTTCTTC

v_call: TRBV7-3
d_call: TRBD2
clone_size: -
j_call: TRBJ2-1
cdr3_aa: CASSPSGSGMVSYNEQFF
cdr3_nt: TGTGCCAGCAGTCCATCGGGTAGCGGGATGGTATCGTACAATGAGCAGTTCTTC

v_call: TRBV28
d_call: -
clone_size: -
j_call: TRBJ2-7
cdr3_aa: CASSFQGPTYEQYF
cdr3_nt: TGTGCCAGCAGTTTTCAGGGACCCACCTACGAGCAGTACTTC

v_call: TRBV5-6
d_call: -
clone_size: -
j_call: TRBJ1-1
cdr3_aa: CASSFLRWDTEAFF
cdr3_nt: TGTGCCAGCAGCTTCCTAAGATGGGACACTGAAGCTTTCTTT

v_call: TRBV28
d_call: -
clone_size: -
j_call: TRBJ1-1
cdr3_aa: CASSLGLGAGNTEAFF
cdr3_nt: TGTGCCAGCAGTTTGGGACTAGGGGCGGGGAACACTGAAGCTTTCTTT

v_call: TRBV14
d_call: TRBD2
clone_size: -
j_call: TRBJ2-7
cdr3_aa: CASSLRGGRVAYEQYF
cdr3_nt: TGTGCCAGCAGCCTCCGGGGGGGCAGGGTAGCCTACGAGCAGTACTTC

v_call: TRBV14
d_call: -
clone_size: -
j_call: TRBJ1-2
cdr3_aa: CATEDSDGGYTF
cdr3_nt: TGTGCCACCGAAGACAGCGATGGAGGCTACACCTTC

v_call: TRBV28
d_call: -
clone_size: -
j_call: TRBJ2-3
cdr3_aa: CASSLQGTDTQYF
cdr3_nt: TGTGCCAGCAGTTTACAAGGCACAGATACGCAGTATTTT

v_call: TRBV7-2
d_call: TRBD2
clone_size: few
j_call: TRBJ2-7
cdr3_aa: CASSLYGTSGSRVSFEQYF
cdr3_nt: TGTGCCAGCAGCTTATATGGGACTAGCGGGAGTCGGGTGAGTTTCGAGCAGTACTTC

v_call: TRBV28
d_call: -
clone_size: -
j_call: TRBJ2-7
cdr3_aa: CASSVYSSAHYEQYF
cdr3_nt: TGTGCCAGCAGTGTTTACTCTAGCGCACACTACGAGCAGTACTTC

v_call: TRBV6-5
d_call: -
clone_size: -
j_call: TRBJ2-5
cdr3_aa: CASSYSGLGAETQYF
cdr3_nt: TGTGCCAGCAGTTACTCGGGGCTGGGGGCAGAGACCCAGTACTTC

v_call: TRBV7-8
d_call: TRBD1
clone_size: -
j_call: TRBJ2-2
cdr3_aa: CASRVLDRGPGELFF
cdr3_nt: TGTGCCAGCAGAGTTCTCGACAGGGGTCCCGGGGAGCTGTTTTTT

v_call: TRBV28
d_call: TRBD1
clone_size: -
j_call: TRBJ1-1
cdr3_aa: CASSLEETGGFMNTEAFF
cdr3_nt: TGTGCCAGCAGTTTAGAGGAGACAGGGGGTTTCATGAACACTGAAGCTTTCTTT

v_call: TRBV2
d_call: -
clone_size: -
j_call: TRBJ2-7
cdr3_aa: CASSDTPGSFYEQYF
cdr3_nt: TGTGCCAGCAGTGACACCCCCGGGAGTTTCTACGAGCAGTACTTC

v_call: TRBV5-1
d_call: TRBD1
clone_size: -
j_call: TRBJ1-4
cdr3_aa: CASSVAAGGTNEKLFF
cdr3_nt: TGCGCCAGCAGCGTTGCGGCAGGGGGAACTAATGAAAAACTGTTTTTT

v_call: TRBV5-4
d_call: TRBD2
clone_size: -
j_call: TRBJ2-7
cdr3_aa: CASSGGLAGTYEQYF
cdr3_nt: TGTGCCAGCAGCGGTGGACTAGCGGGAACCTACGAGCAGTACTTC

v_call: TRBV5-6
d_call: TRBD1
clone_size: once
j_call: TRBJ2-7
cdr3_aa: CASSRLGDRVDYEQYF
cdr3_nt: TGTGCCAGCAGCCGATTGGGGGACAGGGTGGACTACGAGCAGTACTTC

v_call: TRBV29-1
d_call: -
clone_size: few
j_call: TRBJ1-1
cdr3_aa: CSGSDLNTEAFF
cdr3_nt: TGCAGCGGGTCTGATTTGAACACTGAAGCTTTCTTT

v_call: TRBV27
d_call: -
clone_size: -
j_call: TRBJ1-6
cdr3_aa: CASRVAGPGNSPLHF
cdr3_nt: TGTGCCAGCCGCGTGGCCGGACCAGGGAATTCACCCCTCCACTTT

v_call: TRBV9
d_call: -
clone_size: -
j_call: TRBJ1-4
cdr3_aa: CASSVGDGEKLFF
cdr3_nt: TGTGCCAGCAGCGTAGGGGACGGTGAAAAACTGTTTTTT

v_call: TRBV4-1
d_call: -
clone_size: few
j_call: TRBJ1-2
cdr3_aa: CASSLSGDYGYTF
cdr3_nt: TGCGCCAGCAGCTTATCAGGGGACTATGGCTACACCTTC

v_call: TRBV5-1
d_call: TRBD1
clone_size: -
j_call: TRBJ2-3
cdr3_aa: CASSKDRGTDTQYF
cdr3_nt: TGCGCCAGCAGCAAAGACAGGGGCACAGATACGCAGTATTTT

v_call: TRBV2
d_call: TRBD1
clone_size: -
j_call: TRBJ1-3
cdr3_aa: CASSNDRGGNTIYF
cdr3_nt: TGTGCCAGCAGCAACGACAGGGGTGGAAACACCATATATTTT

v_call: TRBV6-1
d_call: -
clone_size: -
j_call: TRBJ1-1
cdr3_aa: CASSAGGTEAFF
cdr3_nt: TGTGCCAGCAGTGCGGGGGGCACTGAAGCTTTCTTT

v_call: TRBV28
d_call: -
clone_size: -
j_call: TRBJ1-4
cdr3_aa: CASISSRQNNEKLFF
cdr3_nt: TGTGCCAGCATTTCGAGTAGGCAAAACAATGAAAAACTGTTTTTT

v_call: TRBV5-4
d_call: -
clone_size: -
j_call: TRBJ1-3
cdr3_aa: CASSLTGGTIYF
cdr3_nt: TGTGCCAGCAGCTTGACAGGAGGAACCATATATTTT

v_call: TRBV6-4
d_call: -
clone_size: -
j_call: TRBJ2-1
cdr3_aa: CASSEVHAKGNEQFF
cdr3_nt: TGTGCCAGCAGTGAGGTGCACGCGAAAGGCAATGAGCAGTTCTTC

v_call: TRBV15
d_call: -
clone_size: -
j_call: TRBJ2-3
cdr3_aa: CATSRDQTDTQYF
cdr3_nt: TGTGCCACCAGCAGGGATCAGACAGATACGCAGTATTTT

v_call: TRBV18
d_call: -
clone_size: once
j_call: TRBJ2-4
cdr3_aa: CASSPQGGRVVRGLF
cdr3_nt: TGTGCCAGCTCACCCCAGGGGGGACGTGTGGTCCGGGGCCTATTC

v_call: TRBV4-3
d_call: -
clone_size: -
j_call: TRBJ2-3
cdr3_aa: CASSQGNQGDTQYF
cdr3_nt: TGCGCCAGCAGCCAAGGGAATCAGGGGGATACGCAGTATTTT

v_call: TRBV11-2
d_call: TRBD1
clone_size: -
j_call: TRBJ1-5
cdr3_aa: CASSQTGVQPQHF
cdr3_nt: TGTGCCAGCAGTCAGACAGGGGTTCAGCCCCAGCATTTT